Below, 29 T cell receptor beta chains from the same sample are listed, as sequenced in a study of T cells in Graves' hyperthyroidism and ophthalmopathy. It was RNA transcripts that yielded the amplified TCR beta CDR3 regions. The HTBI primer set drove a first-round RT-PCR of the TCR CDR3. TCRdb used MiXCR to reprocess the multiplex PCR reads, holding one entry per CDR3 protein. The table has fewer than 650,000 distinct CDR3 sequences, around 15% seen once. The sample comprised blood. The receptor source for this set is a woman between 40 and 50 years old with Graves' hyperthyroidism.

The J gene is TRBJ1-5, the V gene TRBV15; D is ambiguous. The V and J ends lost 0 bases and 3 bases respectively, with 6 bases between them. The CDR3 contains 14 residues. Germline CDR1 reads LNHNV; CDR2 reads YYDKDF (reference sequence). The CDR3 nucleotides read TGTGCCACCAGCAGAGATCTGATCAATCAGCCCCAGCATTTT. This gives the protein CATSRDLINQPQHF. Together with reference TRBV15 and TRBJ1-5, the CDR3 gives the full variable domain: DAMVIQNPRYQVTQFGKPVTLSCSQTLNHNVMYWYQQKSSQAPKLLFHYYDKDFNNEADTPDNFQSRRPNTSFCFLDIRSPGLGDTAMYLCATSRDLINQPQHFGDGTRLSIL.

This clonotype has ten or more counts. This chain's CDR3 is CASSEDRAYNEQFF. The CDR3 region has the DNA TGTGCCAGCAGTGAGGACAGGGCCTACAATGAGCAGTTCTTC. The V call is TRBV2, the J call TRBJ2-1, with 8 bases identical to TRBD1. CDR1 and CDR2 (germline): SNHLY, FYNNEI. CDR3 length equals 14 residues. V was pared by 3 bases and J by 2 bases, with 0 bases of the junction left unmatched.

This chain uses TRBV7-2 with TRBJ2-3; 9 bases agree with TRBD2. The CDR3 is made up of 15 amino acids. V was clipped by 3 bases and J by 3 bases; unmatched bases: 4. Germline loops: CDR1 SGHTA, CDR2 FQGNSA. CDR3 coding DNA: TGTGCCAGCAGCTTCCTAGCGGGAAAAACAGATACGCAGTATTTT. It is translated as CASSFLAGKTDTQYF.

The chain recombines TRBV5-1 with TRBJ2-5, with D perhaps matching TRBD2 (6 bases). CDR3 size: 14 residues. V was shortened by 6 bases and J by 2 bases, with 14 bases between the two germline ends. Per germline, CDR1 SGHRS and CDR2 YFSETQ. The CDR3 here is CASTRTGTQETQYF. DNA for the CDR3: TGCGCCAGCACGAGAACGGGGACTCAAGAGACCCAGTACTTC.

This clonotype was seen only a few times. The chain has TRBV20-1 and TRBJ2-7; 8 nucleotides line up with TRBD1. Germline V lookup: CDR1 DFQATT, CDR2 SNEGSKA (reference sequence). The J segment lost 4 bases and the V segment lost 5 bases, leaving 10 bases of the junction unmatched. The CDR3 is made up of 14 amino acids. The CDR3 nucleotides are TGCAGTGCTCAAGCAGGGGGCTTAACATACGAGCAGTACTTC. Translation: CSAQAGGLTYEQYF.

This clonotype has just a few counts. The chain couples TRBV6-1 to TRBJ2-5, with D possibly being TRBD1 or TRBD2 (5 bases each). From germline, CDR1 is MNHNS and CDR2 SASEGT. The CDR3 has 13 residues. Trimming took off 6 bases at V and 2 bases at J, with 10 bases between the two ends. DNA for the CDR3: TGTGCCAGCAGGAGGGACGTACAAGAGACCCAGTACTTC. This codes for CASRRDVQETQYF.

Only a few counts were recorded for this clonotype. The V and J genes are TRBV11-2 and TRBJ2-5; 7 bases are a match to TRBD2. Germline V gene lookup returns CDR1 SGHAT and CDR2 FQNNGV. Trimming removed 0 bases from V and 4 bases from J; junction bases left unmatched: 20. This CDR3 has 20 amino acids. DNA for the CDR3: TGTGCCAGCAGCTTAGATCAAGACAGAGGGAGACTAGCCCGGCGAGAGACCCAGTACTTC. Amino acids: CASSLDQDRGRLARRETQYF.

A word on this clonotype: Since a much larger clone is just one base distant, this may be a read error. The gene calls are TRBV6-1 and TRBJ1-3; tentative D call: TRBD1 (6 bases). Germline assignment: CDR1 MNHNS and CDR2 SASEGT. The CDR3 loop spans 14 amino acids. In nucleotides, the CDR3 is TGTGCCAACAGTGCGACAGGCTCGGGAAACACCATATATTTT. This codes for CANSATGSGNTIYF.

This clonotype was detected ten times or more. The chain couples TRBV5-1 to TRBJ2-1; 9 bases are a match to TRBD2. The CDR3 sequence is 16 residues long. Germline trimming cut 3 bases from V and 5 bases from J; bases unmatched to any gene: 9. Per germline, CDR1 SGHRS and CDR2 YFSETQ. Here the CDR3 DNA reads TGCGCCAGCAGCTCCGGCGCGGGAGGGAAACACAATGAGCAGTTCTTC. It is translated as CASSSGAGGKHNEQFF. The whole variable domain, remainder taken from reference TRBV5-1 and TRBJ2-1, is KAGVTQTPRYLIKTRGQQVTLSCSPISGHRSVSWYQQTPGQGLQFLFEYFSETQRNKGNFPGRFSGRQFSNSRSEMNVSTLELGDSALYLCASSSGAGGKHNEQFFGPGTRLTVL.

Points on this clonotype: A much larger clone sits a single nucleotide away, making a read error possible. The chain is built from TRBV20-1 and TRBJ2-1, with TRBD2 identical over 10 bases. The J call may be in error: the DNA end matches TRBJ2-7 better. The V gene's germline CDR1 is DFQATT and CDR2 SNEGSKA (reference sequence). The CDR3 runs to 23 residues. CDR3 region: CSADYGLAGDLVSPRSSYNEQYF. The CDR3 DNA sequence: TGCAGTGCTGACTACGGTCTAGCGGGAGATTTAGTATCGCCTCGAAGCTCCTACAATGAGCAGTACTTC.

This clonotype was detected ten times or more. The V gene is TRBV12-3 or TRBV12-4, the J gene TRBJ1-1; 7 nucleotides match TRBD1. CDR3 length: 14 amino acids. The trim removed 5 bases at V and 5 bases at J, leaving 8 bases unmatched. DNA of the CDR3: TGTGCCAGCAGTACGGACAGGATGAGGACTGAAGCTTTCTTT. Its translation is CASSTDRMRTEAFF.

This clonotype appeared many times. The V gene is TRBV29-1, the J gene TRBJ2-1; D is unclear. CDR3 size: 13 residues. Germline values: CDR1 SQVTM, CDR2 ANQGSEA. Trimming left V 3 bases short and J 5 bases short, with 11 bases between. DNA for the CDR3: TGCAGCGTTGAGCCCAGGAGAGACAATGAGCAGTTCTTC. Protein: CSVEPRRDNEQFF.

In this sample, this clonotype turned up many times. The gene calls are TRBV27 and TRBJ2-1, with TRBD2 matching 7 bases. Germline V gene lookup returns CDR1 MNHEY and CDR2 SMNVEV (reference sequence). The CDR3 is 16 amino acids. The junction had 15 bases not matched to a gene; V was cut back by 6 bases and J by 7 bases. The CDR3 here is CASSLSVGGPWNEQFF. The CDR3 DNA is TGTGCCAGCAGCCTCTCCGTGGGAGGGCCTTGGAATGAGCAGTTCTTC.

There are a few counts of this clonotype. The chain joins TRBV20-1 to TRBJ2-3; 12 bases agree with TRBD2. Per the germline V gene, CDR1 is DFQATT and CDR2 is SNEGSKA (reference sequence). This CDR3 region has 14 residues. The ends lost 0 bases at V and 6 bases at J; junction bases unmatched: 1. Here the CDR3 reads CSARDLAGGDTQYF. The CDR3 DNA sequence: TGCAGTGCTAGAGACCTAGCGGGGGGGGATACGCAGTATTTT.

This clonotype has ten or more counts. As DNA, the CDR3 is TGTGCCAGCAGCGCGACAGCGGGGGCTTACGAGCAGTACTTC. This sequence encodes CASSATAGAYEQYF. The V gene is TRBV11-2, the J gene TRBJ2-7, with 8 bases identical to TRBD2. The V segment lost 5 bases and the J segment 4 bases; nucleotides outside the gene matches: 7. Germline V gives CDR1 SGHAT, CDR2 FQNNGV. This CDR3 spans 14 amino acids.

The table lists this clonotype with a few counts. CDR3 nucleotides: TGCAGCGTTGAGACAATTACTAATGAAAAACTGTTTTTT. Its translation: CSVETITNEKLFF. J is TRBJ1-4 and V is TRBV29-1; D not certain. Trimming left V 3 bases short and J 2 bases short, with 7 bases between. The CDR3 totals 13 residues. Germline values: CDR1 SQVTM, CDR2 ANQGSEA.

This clonotype was detected ten times or more. The rearrangement links TRBV7-2 to TRBJ2-7, with 12 bases lining up with TRBD2. With V trimmed by 4 bases and J by 2 bases, 6 bases remained unmatched. Germline lookup yields CDR1 SGHTA and CDR2 FQGNSA. This CDR3 has 16 amino acids. The DNA for the CDR3 is TGTGCCAGCAGCTCTCGGACTAGCGGGAACACCTACGAGCAGTACTTC. Protein: CASSSRTSGNTYEQYF.

This clonotype was observed many times. The DNA for the CDR3 is TGCAGTGCTAGCCTTGCGGGTAGGATAGCCAAAAACATTCAGTACTTC. The encoded protein is CSASLAGRIAKNIQYF. The J gene is TRBJ2-4, the V gene TRBV20-1; perhaps TRBD2 as D (5 bases). Trimming left V 3 bases short and J 0 bases short, with 15 bases between. Germline V gene lookup returns CDR1 DFQATT and CDR2 SNEGSKA (reference sequence). The CDR3 has 16 residues.

At least ten counts were recorded for this clonotype. The V and J genes are TRBV3-1 and TRBJ2-7, with 11 bases matching TRBD1. Germline V CDR1 and CDR2: LGHDT, YNNKEL (reference sequence). With 4 bases clipped from V and 5 bases from J, the junction kept 4 bases outside the gene matches. The CDR3 contains 14 residues. The CDR3 nucleotides read TGTGCCAGCAGCCTGGGACAGGGGGGCCACGAGCAGTACTTC. It yields the protein CASSLGQGGHEQYF.

On this clonotype: A much bigger clone sits one base away, suggesting this may be a read error. The J gene is TRBJ2-7, the V gene TRBV3-1; TRBD2 aligns across 7 bases. The CDR3 contains 17 residues. Germline CDR1 reads LGHDT; CDR2 reads YNNKEL (reference sequence). The CDR3 region is CAGSEKLASGSSYEQYF. The CDR3 DNA reads as TGTGCCGGCAGCGAAAAATTGGCTAGCGGTAGCTCCTACGAGCAGTACTTC.

This clonotype was seen ten or more times. CDR3 sequence: CSARMASGRLGYEQYF. The CDR3 DNA reads TGCAGTGCTAGAATGGCTAGCGGGAGGTTGGGCTACGAGCAGTACTTC. The J gene is TRBJ2-7, the V gene TRBV20-1, with 11 positions matching TRBD2. Germline V gene sequence: CDR1 DFQATT, CDR2 SNEGSKA (reference sequence). The CDR3 loop spans 16 amino acids. V shed 2 bases, J shed 3 bases, and the junction held 9 bases outside the gene matches.

This clonotype showed up many times. This chain connects TRBV6-1 to TRBJ1-1; D is possibly TRBD1 (6 bases). The CDR3 spans 17 residues. Germline V gene sequence: CDR1 MNHNS, CDR2 SASEGT. V lost 8 bases to trimming and J lost 0 bases, with 22 bases between them. The CDR3 sequence is CASSPRGSGAMNTEAFF. The CDR3 coding sequence is TGTGCCAGCTCTCCCCGAGGGTCGGGGGCAATGAACACTGAAGCTTTCTTT.

This clonotype was found many times. The CDR3 nucleotides read TGCAGTGCCAGCACCCCGGGGACTTTAGGGGAGCAGTACTTC. Protein: CSASTPGTLGEQYF. V is TRBV20-1 and J is TRBJ2-7; the D gene is possibly TRBD2 (6 bases). V shed 6 bases and J shed 7 bases, with 22 bases lying between them. Germline CDR1 is DFQATT and CDR2 is SNEGSKA (reference sequence). The CDR3 is 14 amino acids.

This clonotype showed up many times. The chain recombines TRBV12-3 or TRBV12-4 with TRBJ2-3; the D gene is possibly TRBD1 (8 bases). The V gene lost 3 bases and the J gene lost 2 bases, with 30 bases spanning the gap. The CDR3 is 21 residues long. CDR3 loop: CASSFYWGQRGQASSTDTQYF. Written as DNA, the CDR3 is TGTGCCAGCAGTTTTTATTGGGGTCAGCGGGGACAGGCGTCTTCCACAGATACGCAGTATTTT.

This clonotype was picked up many times. This chain's CDR3 is CASSLTDGYTEAFF. The CDR3 bases are TGTGCCAGCAGCTTAACGGACGGTTACACTGAAGCTTTCTTT. This chain uses TRBV11-2 with TRBJ1-1; D is ambiguous. V gave up 2 bases and J gave up 3 bases, with 10 bases separating them. Germline loops: CDR1 SGHAT, CDR2 FQNNGV. The CDR3 spans 14 residues.

In this sample, this clonotype turned up many times. This chain joins TRBV20-1 and TRBJ2-7, with D perhaps TRBD1 or TRBD2 (7 bases each). CDR1 is DFQATT, CDR2 SNEGSKA, per germline (reference sequence). There are 13 residues in the CDR3. V shed 6 bases and J shed 6 bases, with 18 bases lying between them. In DNA, the CDR3 is TGCAGTGCCAGGGGGAGGGCCTCTCTCGAGCAGTACTTC. Its translation: CSARGRASLEQYF.

This chain joins TRBV7-9 and TRBJ2-2; 8 nucleotides align to TRBD1. The ends lost 3 bases at V and 4 bases at J; junction bases unmatched: 7. The CDR3 runs 16 residues. The V gene's germline CDR1 is SEHNR and CDR2 FQNEAQ (reference sequence). Written as DNA, the CDR3 is TGTGCCAGCAGCTTTGGACAGGGCATTGGCACCGGGGAGCTGTTTTTT. Its protein is CASSFGQGIGTGELFF.

This chain uses TRBV28 with TRBJ2-3, with D hard to call. Trimming left V 3 bases short and J 3 bases short, with 13 bases between. The CDR3 loop spans 15 amino acids. The germline V gene encodes CDR1 MDHEN and CDR2 SYDVKM. CDR3 sequence reads: CASSFARIVTDTQYF. The DNA for the CDR3 is TGTGCCAGCAGTTTTGCTAGGATTGTGACAGATACGCAGTATTTT.

The table lists this clonotype with many counts. The chain links TRBV5-1 to TRBJ2-3; D might be TRBD1 (5 bases). Germline V lookup: CDR1 SGHRS, CDR2 YFSETQ. V lost 1 base and J 1 base, leaving 7 bases between the germline ends. This CDR3 comprises 14 residues. The CDR3 loop reads CASSLRQRTDTQYF. CDR3 in DNA: TGCGCCAGCAGCTTGCGACAGCGCACAGATACGCAGTATTTT. The full variable domain, completed using reference TRBV5-1 and TRBJ2-3, is KAGVTQTPRYLIKTRGQQVTLSCSPISGHRSVSWYQQTPGQGLQFLFEYFSETQRNKGNFPGRFSGRQFSNSRSEMNVSTLELGDSALYLCASSLRQRTDTQYFGPGTRLTVL.